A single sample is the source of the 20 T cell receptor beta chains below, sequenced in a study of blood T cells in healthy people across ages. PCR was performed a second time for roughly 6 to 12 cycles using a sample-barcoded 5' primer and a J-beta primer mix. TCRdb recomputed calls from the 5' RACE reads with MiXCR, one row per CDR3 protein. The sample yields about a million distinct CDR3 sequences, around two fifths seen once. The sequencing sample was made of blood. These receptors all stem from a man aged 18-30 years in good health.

The CDR3 protein is CSAGGQFPEAFF. CDR3 nucleotide sequence: TGCAGCGCTGGGGGACAGTTCCCTGAAGCTTTCTTT. The chain recombines TRBV29-1 with TRBJ1-1, with 7 bases fitting TRBD1. The CDR3 sequence is 12 residues long. Germline V gene data show CDR1 as SQVTM and CDR2 as ANQGSEA. V gave up 7 bases and J gave up 6 bases; unmatched junction bases: 8.

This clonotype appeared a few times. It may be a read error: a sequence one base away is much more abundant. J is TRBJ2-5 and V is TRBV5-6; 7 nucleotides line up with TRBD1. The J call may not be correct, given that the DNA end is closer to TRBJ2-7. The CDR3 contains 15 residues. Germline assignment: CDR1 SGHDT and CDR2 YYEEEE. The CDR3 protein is CASSCPGQTAYEQYF. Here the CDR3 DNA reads TGTGCCAGCAGCTGCCCGGGACAGACGGCCTACGAGCAGTACTTC.

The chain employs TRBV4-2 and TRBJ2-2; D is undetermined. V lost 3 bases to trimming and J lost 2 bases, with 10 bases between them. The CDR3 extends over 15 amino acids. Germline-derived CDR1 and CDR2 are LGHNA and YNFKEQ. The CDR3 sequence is CASSQEQSNTGELFF. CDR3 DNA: TGTGCCAGCAGCCAGGAACAGAGTAACACCGGGGAGCTGTTTTTT.

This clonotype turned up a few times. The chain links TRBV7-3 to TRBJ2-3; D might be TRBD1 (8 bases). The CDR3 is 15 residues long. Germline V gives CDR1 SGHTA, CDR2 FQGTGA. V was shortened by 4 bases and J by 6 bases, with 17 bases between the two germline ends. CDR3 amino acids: CASSSTGQGGDTQYF. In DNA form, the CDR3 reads TGTGCCAGCAGCTCAACAGGACAGGGAGGGGATACGCAGTATTTT.

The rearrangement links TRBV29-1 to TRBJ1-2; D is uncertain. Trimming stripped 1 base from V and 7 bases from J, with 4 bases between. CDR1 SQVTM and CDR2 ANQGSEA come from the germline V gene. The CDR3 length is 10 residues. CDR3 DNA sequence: TGCAGCGTTGAAGGCGCTGGCTACACCTTC. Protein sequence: CSVEGAGYTF.

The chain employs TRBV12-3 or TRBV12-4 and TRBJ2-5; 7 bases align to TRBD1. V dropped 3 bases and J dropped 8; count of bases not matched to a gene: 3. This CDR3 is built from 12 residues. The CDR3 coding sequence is TGTGCCAGCAGTTTTACAGGGGAAACCCAGTACTTC. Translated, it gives CASSFTGETQYF.

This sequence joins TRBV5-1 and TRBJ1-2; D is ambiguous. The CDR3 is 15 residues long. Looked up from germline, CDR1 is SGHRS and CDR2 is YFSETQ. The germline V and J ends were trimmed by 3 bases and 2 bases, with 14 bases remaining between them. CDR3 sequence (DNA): TGCGCCAGCAGCTCACCTGAAGACGCGAACTATGGCTACACCTTC. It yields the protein CASSSPEDANYGYTF.

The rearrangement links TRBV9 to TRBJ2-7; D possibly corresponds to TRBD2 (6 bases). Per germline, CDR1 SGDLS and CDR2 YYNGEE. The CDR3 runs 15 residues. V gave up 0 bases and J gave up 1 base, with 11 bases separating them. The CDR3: CASSVEGGSSYEQYF. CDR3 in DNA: TGTGCCAGCAGCGTAGAGGGAGGCAGTTCCTACGAGCAGTACTTC.

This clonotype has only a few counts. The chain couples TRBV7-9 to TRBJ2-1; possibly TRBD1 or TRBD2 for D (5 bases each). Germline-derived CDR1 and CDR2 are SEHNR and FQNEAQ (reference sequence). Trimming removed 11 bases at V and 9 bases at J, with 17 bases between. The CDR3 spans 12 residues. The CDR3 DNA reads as TGTGCCGAGGGACGGCCTAAGGGTGAGCAGTTCTTC. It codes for CAEGRPKGEQFF.

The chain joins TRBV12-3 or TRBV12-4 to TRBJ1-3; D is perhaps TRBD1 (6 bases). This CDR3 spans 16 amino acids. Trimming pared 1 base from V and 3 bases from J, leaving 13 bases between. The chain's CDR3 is CASSLDLGAGGNTIYF. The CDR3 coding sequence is TGTGCCAGCAGTTTAGACCTGGGGGCGGGTGGAAACACCATATATTTT.

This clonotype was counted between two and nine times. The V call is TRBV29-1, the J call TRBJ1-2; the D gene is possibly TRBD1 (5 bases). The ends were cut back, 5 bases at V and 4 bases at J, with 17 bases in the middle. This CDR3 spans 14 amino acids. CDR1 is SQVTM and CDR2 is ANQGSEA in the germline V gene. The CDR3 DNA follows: TGCAGCGTTCTGTTCTGGCAGGGAAGCTATGGCTACACCTTC. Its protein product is CSVLFWQGSYGYTF.

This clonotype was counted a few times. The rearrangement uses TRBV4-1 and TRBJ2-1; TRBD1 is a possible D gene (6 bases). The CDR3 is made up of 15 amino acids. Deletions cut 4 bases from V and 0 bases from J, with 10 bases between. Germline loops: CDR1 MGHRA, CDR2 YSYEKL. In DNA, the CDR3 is TGCGCCAGCAGCCTTCGGACAGTCTCCTACAATGAGCAGTTCTTC. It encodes CASSLRTVSYNEQFF.

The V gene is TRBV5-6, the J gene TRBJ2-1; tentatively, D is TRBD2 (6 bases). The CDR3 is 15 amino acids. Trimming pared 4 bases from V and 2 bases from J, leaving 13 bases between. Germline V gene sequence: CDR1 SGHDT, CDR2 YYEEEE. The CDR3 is CASSPPGVAYNEQFF. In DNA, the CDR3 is TGTGCCAGCAGCCCGCCGGGGGTGGCCTACAATGAGCAGTTCTTC.

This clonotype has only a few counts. CDR3 nucleotide sequence: TGTGCCAGCAGTTACGTTCTGGGCGGGCAGCCCCAGCATTTT. Its translation: CASSYVLGGQPQHF. The chain links TRBV6-6 to TRBJ1-5; D ambiguous. The germline gives CDR1 MNHNY, CDR2 SVGAGI (reference sequence). V was shortened by 2 bases and J by 7 bases, with 12 bases between the two germline ends. The CDR3 runs to 14 residues.

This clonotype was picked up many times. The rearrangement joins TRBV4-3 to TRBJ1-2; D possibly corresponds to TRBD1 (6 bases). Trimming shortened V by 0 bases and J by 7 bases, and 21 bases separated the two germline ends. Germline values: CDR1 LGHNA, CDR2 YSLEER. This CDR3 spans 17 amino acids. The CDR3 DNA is TGCGCCAGCAGCCAAGATGGTTTTGTTACAGGGTCGAGTGGCTACACCTTC. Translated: CASSQDGFVTGSSGYTF.

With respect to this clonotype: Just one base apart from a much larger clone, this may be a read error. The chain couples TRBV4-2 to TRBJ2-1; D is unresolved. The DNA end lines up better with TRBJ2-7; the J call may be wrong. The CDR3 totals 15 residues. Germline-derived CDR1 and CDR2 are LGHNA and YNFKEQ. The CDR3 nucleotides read TGTGCCAGCAGCCCCACGGGTGGTTCGTACAATGAGCAGTACTTC. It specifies CASSPTGGSYNEQYF.

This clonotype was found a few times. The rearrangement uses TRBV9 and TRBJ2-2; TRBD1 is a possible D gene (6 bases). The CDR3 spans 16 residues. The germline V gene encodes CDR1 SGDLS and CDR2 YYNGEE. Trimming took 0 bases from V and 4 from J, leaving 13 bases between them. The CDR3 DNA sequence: TGTGCCAGCAGCGTAGAACTCAGGGGAAGCACCGGGGAGCTGTTTTTT. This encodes CASSVELRGSTGELFF.

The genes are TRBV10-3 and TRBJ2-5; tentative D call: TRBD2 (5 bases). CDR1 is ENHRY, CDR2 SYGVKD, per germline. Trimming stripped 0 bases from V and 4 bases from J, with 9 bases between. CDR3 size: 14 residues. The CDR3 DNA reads TGTGCCATCAGTGAGTCGTTAGGGAGAGAGACCCAGTACTTC. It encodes CAISESLGRETQYF.

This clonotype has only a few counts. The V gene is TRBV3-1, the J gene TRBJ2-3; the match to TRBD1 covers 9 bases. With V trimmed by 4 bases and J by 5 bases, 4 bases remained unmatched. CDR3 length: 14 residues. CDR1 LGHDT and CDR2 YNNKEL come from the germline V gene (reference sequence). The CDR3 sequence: CASSPTGGGDTQYF. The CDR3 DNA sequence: TGTGCCAGCAGCCCGACAGGGGGGGGAGATACGCAGTATTTT.

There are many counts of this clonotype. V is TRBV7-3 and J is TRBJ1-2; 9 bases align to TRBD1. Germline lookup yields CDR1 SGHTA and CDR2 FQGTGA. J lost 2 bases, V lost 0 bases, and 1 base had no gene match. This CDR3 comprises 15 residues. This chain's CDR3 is CASSLTGTGNYGYTF. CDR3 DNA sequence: TGTGCCAGCAGCTTAACGGGGACAGGGAACTATGGCTACACCTTC.